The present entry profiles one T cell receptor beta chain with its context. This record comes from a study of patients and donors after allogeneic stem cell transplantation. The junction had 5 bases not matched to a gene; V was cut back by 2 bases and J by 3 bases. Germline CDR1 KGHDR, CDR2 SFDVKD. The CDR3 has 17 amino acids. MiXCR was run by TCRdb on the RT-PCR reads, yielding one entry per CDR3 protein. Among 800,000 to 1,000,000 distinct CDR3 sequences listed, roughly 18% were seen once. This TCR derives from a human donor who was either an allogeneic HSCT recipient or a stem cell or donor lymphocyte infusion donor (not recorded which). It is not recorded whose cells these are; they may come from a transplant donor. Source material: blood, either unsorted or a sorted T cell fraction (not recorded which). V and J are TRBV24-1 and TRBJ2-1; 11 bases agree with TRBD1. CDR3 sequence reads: CATSDWTGGGYYNEQFF. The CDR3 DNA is TGTGCCACCAGTGATTGGACAGGGGGCGGTTACTACAATGAGCAGTTCTTC.